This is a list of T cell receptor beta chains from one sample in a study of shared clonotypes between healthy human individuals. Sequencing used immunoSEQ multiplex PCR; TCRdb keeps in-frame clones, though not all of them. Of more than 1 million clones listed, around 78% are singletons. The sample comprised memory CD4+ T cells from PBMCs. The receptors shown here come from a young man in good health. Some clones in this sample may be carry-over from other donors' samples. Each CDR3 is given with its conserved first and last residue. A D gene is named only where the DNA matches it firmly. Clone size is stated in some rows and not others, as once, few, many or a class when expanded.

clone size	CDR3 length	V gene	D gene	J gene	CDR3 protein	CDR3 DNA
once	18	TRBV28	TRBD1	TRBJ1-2	CASRPAIGTGLLFYGYTF	TGTGCCAGCAGGCCAGCAATAGGGACAGGCCTACTTTTCTATGGCTACACCTTC
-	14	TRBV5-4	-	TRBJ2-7	CASSGAEGPYEQYF	TGTGCCAGCAGCGGCGCGGAAGGCCCCTACGAGCAGTACTTC
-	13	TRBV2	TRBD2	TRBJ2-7	CASVAGEPYEQYF	TGTGCCAGCGTAGCGGGAGAACCCTACGAGCAGTACTTC
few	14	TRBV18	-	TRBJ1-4	CASSPREYGEKLFF	TGTGCCAGCTCACCCCGGGAATATGGGGAAAAACTGTTTTTT
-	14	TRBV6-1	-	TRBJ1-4	CASRIEGTNEKLFF	TGTGCCAGCAGGATCGAGGGAACTAATGAAAAACTGTTTTTT
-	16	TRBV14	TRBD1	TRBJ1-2	CASSQMTGGADYGYTF	TGTGCCAGCAGCCAAATGACAGGGGGCGCGGACTATGGCTACACCTTC
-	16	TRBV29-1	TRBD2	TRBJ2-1	CSAINLGLASYNEQFF	TGCAGCGCGATAAATTTAGGACTAGCCTCCTACAATGAGCAGTTCTTC
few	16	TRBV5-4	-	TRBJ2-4	CASSPGWGSGKNIQYF	TGTGCCAGCAGCCCGGGGTGGGGTTCGGGGAAAAACATTCAGTACTTC
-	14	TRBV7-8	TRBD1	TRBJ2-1	CASSLRQGIYEQFF	TGTGCCAGCAGCCTACGACAGGGAATCTATGAGCAGTTCTTC
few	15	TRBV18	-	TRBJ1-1	CASSLGPPLNTEAFF	TGTGCCAGCTCTCTTGGACCGCCGTTGAACACTGAAGCTTTCTTT
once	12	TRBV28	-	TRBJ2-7	CASMGNPYEQYF	TGTGCCAGCATGGGGAACCCCTACGAGCAGTACTTC
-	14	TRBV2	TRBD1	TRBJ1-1	CASSVTGIPSEAFF	TGTGCCAGCAGTGTGACAGGGATTCCCTCTGAAGCTTTCTTT
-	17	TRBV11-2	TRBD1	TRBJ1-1	CASSPVRQGRWNTEAFF	TGTGCCAGCAGCCCTGTCAGACAGGGTCGTTGGAACACTGAAGCTTTCTTT
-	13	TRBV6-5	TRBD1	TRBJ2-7	CASSRHRGYEQYF	TGTGCCAGCAGTCGGCACAGGGGCTACGAGCAGTACTTC
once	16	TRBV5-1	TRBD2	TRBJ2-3	CASSLEGTGGVDTQYF	TGCGCCAGCAGCTTGGAAGGGACGGGAGGGGTCGATACGCAGTATTTT
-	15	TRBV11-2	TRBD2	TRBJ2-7	CASSLVAGGYHEQYF	TGTGCCAGCAGCTTAGTAGCGGGAGGGTACCACGAGCAGTACTTC
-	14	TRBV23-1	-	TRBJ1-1	CASTPSGQVTEAFF	TGCGCCAGTACTCCCTCTGGGCAGGTCACTGAAGCTTTCTTT
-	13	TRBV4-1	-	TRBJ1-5	CASSQDPNTPQHF	TGCGCCAGCAGCCAAGACCCAAACACGCCCCAGCATTTT
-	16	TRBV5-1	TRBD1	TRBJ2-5	CASSLDATGGLETQYF	TGCGCCAGCAGCTTGGACGCGACAGGGGGCCTAGAGACCCAGTACTTC
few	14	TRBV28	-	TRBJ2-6	CASTGISGANVLTF	TGTGCCAGCACAGGGATCTCTGGGGCCAACGTCCTGACTTTC
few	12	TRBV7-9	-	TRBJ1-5	CASTVGTQPQHF	TGTGCCAGCACCGTAGGTACCCAGCCCCAGCATTTT
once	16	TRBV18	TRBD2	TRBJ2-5	CASSPVRGLAGETQYF	TGTGCCAGCTCACCAGTAAGGGGACTAGCGGGAGAGACCCAGTACTTC
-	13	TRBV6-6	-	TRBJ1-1	CASSYGNGLEAFF	TGTGCCAGCAGTTACGGCAACGGGCTTGAAGCTTTCTTT
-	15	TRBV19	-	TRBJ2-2	CASSISGGRTGELFF	TGTGCCAGTAGTATATCCGGGGGGCGGACCGGGGAGCTGTTTTTT
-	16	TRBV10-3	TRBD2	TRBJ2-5	CATSRLGGEYQETQYF	TGTGCCACCTCGAGGTTGGGAGGGGAGTACCAAGAGACCCAGTACTTC
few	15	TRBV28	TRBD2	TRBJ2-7	CASSTPSGRVYEQYF	TGTGCCAGCAGTACTCCTAGCGGGAGGGTCTACGAGCAGTACTTC
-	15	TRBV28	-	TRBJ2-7	CASSLRTGRAYEQYF	TGTGCCAGCAGTTTAAGGACAGGGAGGGCCTACGAGCAGTACTTC
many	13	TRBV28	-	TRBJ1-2	CASSLGRPDGYTF	TGTGCCAGCAGTTTAGGACGGCCTGATGGCTACACCTTC
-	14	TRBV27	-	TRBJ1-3	CASSLSRAGNTIYF	TGTGCCAGCAGTTTATCCAGAGCTGGAAACACCATATATTTT
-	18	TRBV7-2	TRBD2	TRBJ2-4	CASSFPGGVGVAKNIQYF	TGTGCCAGCAGCTTCCCGGGAGGAGTCGGGGTGGCCAAAAACATTCAGTACTTC
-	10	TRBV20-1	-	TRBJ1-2	CVPEPYGYTF	TGCGTACCGGAGCCCTATGGCTACACCTTC
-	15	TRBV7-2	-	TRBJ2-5	CASSFQRVYQETQYF	TGTGCCAGCAGCTTCCAGCGGGTGTACCAAGAGACCCAGTACTTC
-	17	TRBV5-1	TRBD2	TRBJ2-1	CASSLGGTSVSYNEQFF	TGCGCCAGCAGCTTGGGAGGGACTAGCGTTTCCTACAATGAGCAGTTCTTC
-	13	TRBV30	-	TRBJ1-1	CAWSPRTNTEAFF	TGTGCCTGGAGTCCCAGAACGAACACTGAAGCTTTCTTT
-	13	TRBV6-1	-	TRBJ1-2	CASSVGLNYGYTF	TGTGCCAGCAGTGTGGGCCTAAACTATGGCTACACCTTC
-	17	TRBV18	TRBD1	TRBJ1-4	CASSPTGQGPTNEKLFF	TGTGCCAGCTCACCAACGGGACAGGGCCCAACTAATGAAAAACTGTTTTTT
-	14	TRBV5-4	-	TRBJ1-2	CASSLAQGLRGYTF	TGTGCCAGCAGCTTGGCCCAGGGCCTCAGAGGCTACACCTTC
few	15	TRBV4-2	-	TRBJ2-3	CASSPPRGMTDTQYF	TGTGCCAGCAGCCCACCCCGAGGAATGACAGATACGCAGTATTTT
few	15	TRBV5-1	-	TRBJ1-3	CASSLDTESGNTIYF	TGCGCCAGCAGCTTGGACACTGAATCTGGAAACACCATATATTTT
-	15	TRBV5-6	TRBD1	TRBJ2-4	CASSRQGAQRDIQYF	TGTGCCAGCAGCCGACAGGGGGCCCAGAGGGACATTCAGTACTTC
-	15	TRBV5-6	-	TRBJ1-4	CASSSGPPRDEKLFF	TGTGCCAGCAGTTCGGGCCCGCCCCGGGATGAAAAACTGTTTTTT
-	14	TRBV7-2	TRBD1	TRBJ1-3	CASSQDRGRDHIYF	TGTGCCAGCAGCCAAGACAGGGGGCGCGATCACATATATTTT
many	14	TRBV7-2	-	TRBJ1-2	CASSLAKLIYGYTF	TGTGCCAGCAGCTTAGCGAAACTCATCTATGGCTACACCTTC
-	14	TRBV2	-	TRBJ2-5	CASSERSGKETQYF	TGTGCCAGCAGTGAAAGGTCAGGGAAGGAGACCCAGTACTTC
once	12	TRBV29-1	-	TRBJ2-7	CSVGWEYYEQYF	TGCAGCGTTGGTTGGGAATACTACGAGCAGTACTTC
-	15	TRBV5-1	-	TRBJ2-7	CASSLEPTGIYEQYF	TGCGCCAGCAGCTTGGAGCCGACAGGAATCTACGAGCAGTACTTC
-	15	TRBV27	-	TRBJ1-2	CASSFIARGEGGYTF	TGTGCCAGCAGTTTTATAGCAAGGGGCGAAGGGGGCTACACCTTC
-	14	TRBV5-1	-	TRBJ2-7	CASSLALGVGEQYF	TGCGCCAGCAGCTTGGCCTTGGGCGTGGGCGAGCAGTACTTC
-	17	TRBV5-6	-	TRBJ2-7	CASSLGRPGLATYEQYF	TGTGCCAGCAGCTTGGGACGCCCGGGGCTAGCGACCTACGAGCAGTACTTC
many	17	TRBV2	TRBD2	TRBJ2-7	CASPKGTGLAGGHEQYF	TGTGCCAGTCCAAAGGGTACAGGACTAGCGGGAGGCCACGAGCAGTACTTC